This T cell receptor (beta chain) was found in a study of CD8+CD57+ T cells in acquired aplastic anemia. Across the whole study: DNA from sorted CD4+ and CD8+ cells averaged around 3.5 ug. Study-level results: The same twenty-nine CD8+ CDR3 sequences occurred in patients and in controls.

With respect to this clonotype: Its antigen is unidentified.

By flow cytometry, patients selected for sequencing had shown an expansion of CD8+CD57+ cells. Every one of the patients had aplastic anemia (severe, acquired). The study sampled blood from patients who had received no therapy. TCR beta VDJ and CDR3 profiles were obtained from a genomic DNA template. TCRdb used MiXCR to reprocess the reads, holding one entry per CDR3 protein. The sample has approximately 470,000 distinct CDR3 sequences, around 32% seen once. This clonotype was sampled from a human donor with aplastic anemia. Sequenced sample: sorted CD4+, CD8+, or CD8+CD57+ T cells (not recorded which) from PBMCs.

The CDR3 coding sequence is TGTGCCAGCAGTGGAACCGGGACAGAAGGATCCTACGAGCAGTACTTC. This gives the protein CASSGTGTEGSYEQYF. This rearrangement joins TRBV25-1 to TRBJ2-7; TRBD1 aligns across 7 bases. Trimming removed 4 bases from V and 1 base from J; junction bases left unmatched: 10. The CDR3 extends over 16 amino acids. Germline assignment: CDR1 MGHDK and CDR2 SYGVNS.